This is a list of T cell receptor beta chains from one sample in a study of blood T cell repertoires in COVID-19. The data were produced by immunoSEQ multiplex PCR, yet TCRdb's version contains in-frame clones alone and is incomplete. The sample includes hundreds of thousands of clones, around 85% of them seen just once. Sequencing was done on a sample of PBMCs or T cells enriched from blood (not recorded which). These receptors came from a woman aged 30 to 39 who had been exposed to COVID-19. Each CDR3 is given without its conserved first and last residue.

14 | TRBV4-1 | ASSQVGRVEIQPQH
12 | TRBV7-2 | ASSSQGGNQPQH
13 | TRBV2 | ASSLGPGGKQPQH
12 | TRBV19 | ASTRHPANYGYT
16 | TRBV5-1 | ASSLGLAGGGIQETQY
13 | TRBV5-6 | ASSLGGASNQPQH
14 | TRBV6-5 | ASSYGGVLYNSPLH
12 | TRBV30 | AWSFSGGNQPQH
12 | TRBV5-4 | ASSSSGETDTQY
13 | TRBV19 | ASSISAGYLYEQY
13 | TRBV19 | ASSRGTGSPQPQH
12 | TRBV11-2 | ASSLLGGAEGYT
17 | TRBV5-4 | ASSLDISLDRTFNYGYT
13 | TRBV5-1 | ASSGLGGGLNEQF
15 | TRBV27 | ASSLFGTSGRTDTQY
12 | TRBV5-4 | ASSPGDPGTTQY
13 | TRBV30 | AWTATALGGDGYT
11 | TRBV2 | ASSDGLALEQY
15 | TRBV7-8 | ASRDNRGGGVYNEQF
13 | TRBV3-1/TRBV3-2 | ASSPYHSPNTEAF
13 | TRBV14 | ASSPRTGTNEKLF
14 | TRBV19 | ASSPSGTFFYNEQF
13 | TRBV9 | ASSVAQGYQETQY
12 | TRBV6-5 | ASSRERVNTEAF